The rows below give T cell receptor beta chains drawn from one sample of a study of siplizumab effects on memory and regulatory T cells. Produced via immunoSEQ multiplex PCR; TCRdb's table is partial and in-frame only. The table has 100,000 to 120,000 clones, roughly 92% seen once. The sequencing input was CD4+ T cells sorted from blood. Receptors originate from a human donor in good health. CDR3s include the opening cysteine and the closing phenylalanine or tryptophan. A D gene is named only where the DNA matches it firmly. Rows give clone size only sometimes, using once, few, many, or a class for an expanded clone.

d_call: NA; v_call: TRBV4-1; cdr3_length: 16; j_call: TRBJ2-1; clone_size: NA; cdr3_aa: CASSSTLGLPYNEQFF; cdr3_nt: NA
d_call: TRBD1; v_call: TRBV5-1; cdr3_length: 14; j_call: TRBJ1-1; clone_size: NA; cdr3_aa: CASRPGTANTEAFF; cdr3_nt: TGCGCCAGCAGGCCCGGGACAGCGAACACTGAAGCTTTCTTT
d_call: TRBD1; v_call: TRBV5-1; cdr3_length: 14; j_call: TRBJ1-1; clone_size: NA; cdr3_aa: CASSPGTANTEAFF; cdr3_nt: TGCGCCAGCAGCCCTGGGACAGCGAACACTGAAGCTTTCTTT
d_call: NA; v_call: TRBV15; cdr3_length: 15; j_call: TRBJ1-1; clone_size: NA; cdr3_aa: CATSRGIKGNTEAFF; cdr3_nt: TGTGCCACCAGCAGAGGTATAAAGGGGAACACTGAAGCTTTCTTT
d_call: NA; v_call: TRBV7-2; cdr3_length: 12; j_call: TRBJ1-2; clone_size: NA; cdr3_aa: CASSLVFYGYTF; cdr3_nt: TGTGCCAGCAGCTTAGTATTCTATGGCTACACCTTC
d_call: NA; v_call: TRBV7-2; cdr3_length: 14; j_call: TRBJ2-2; clone_size: NA; cdr3_aa: CASSSLPRVGELFF; cdr3_nt: TGTGCCAGCAGCTCCCTCCCTCGGGTCGGGGAGCTGTTTTTT
d_call: TRBD2; v_call: TRBV9; cdr3_length: 18; j_call: TRBJ2-2; clone_size: NA; cdr3_aa: CASSVAPPAGYNTGELFF; cdr3_nt: TGTGCCAGCAGCGTAGCCCCTCCAGCGGGATATAACACCGGGGAGCTGTTTTTT
d_call: NA; v_call: TRBV6-1; cdr3_length: 15; j_call: TRBJ2-7; clone_size: NA; cdr3_aa: CASSPGQGASYEQYF; cdr3_nt: TGTGCCAGCAGCCCTGGGCAGGGAGCGTCCTACGAGCAGTACTTC
d_call: NA; v_call: TRBV7-9; cdr3_length: 12; j_call: TRBJ2-1; clone_size: NA; cdr3_aa: CASSLTVREQFF; cdr3_nt: TGTGCCAGCAGCTTAACGGTACGGGAGCAGTTCTTC
d_call: TRBD1; v_call: TRBV2; cdr3_length: 13; j_call: TRBJ2-5; clone_size: NA; cdr3_aa: CASSGDSLETQYF; cdr3_nt: TGTGCCAGCAGTGGGGACAGTTTAGAGACCCAGTACTTC
d_call: TRBD1; v_call: TRBV6-1; cdr3_length: 15; j_call: TRBJ1-6; clone_size: few; cdr3_aa: CASRGTTGGISPLHF; cdr3_nt: TGTGCCAGCAGGGGGACCACAGGGGGCATTTCACCCCTCCACTTT
d_call: NA; v_call: TRBV6-6; cdr3_length: 15; j_call: TRBJ1-1; clone_size: once; cdr3_aa: CASRDHLWRYTEAFF; cdr3_nt: TGTGCCAGCAGAGATCATCTTTGGAGGTATACTGAAGCTTTCTTT
d_call: NA; v_call: TRBV5-6; cdr3_length: 16; j_call: TRBJ2-1; clone_size: NA; cdr3_aa: CASSLVPVSVVNEQFF; cdr3_nt: TGTGCCAGCAGCTTGGTACCGGTTTCGGTGGTCAATGAGCAGTTCTTC
d_call: TRBD1; v_call: TRBV5-1; cdr3_length: 14; j_call: TRBJ2-3; clone_size: NA; cdr3_aa: CASSLDRGTDTQYF; cdr3_nt: TGCGCCAGCAGCCTGGACAGGGGGACAGATACGCAGTATTTT
d_call: NA; v_call: TRBV19; cdr3_length: 14; j_call: TRBJ2-3; clone_size: NA; cdr3_aa: CASSMSRSRDTQYF; cdr3_nt: TGTGCCAGTAGTATGTCTCGTTCGAGAGATACGCAGTATTTT
d_call: NA; v_call: TRBV6-5; cdr3_length: 15; j_call: TRBJ1-1; clone_size: NA; cdr3_aa: CASSYLRAGGTEAFF; cdr3_nt: TGTGCCAGCAGTTACCTCCGAGCGGGTGGCACTGAAGCTTTCTTT
d_call: TRBD2; v_call: TRBV9; cdr3_length: 15; j_call: TRBJ2-1; clone_size: NA; cdr3_aa: CASTKGLAENNEQFF; cdr3_nt: TGTGCCAGCACCAAAGGACTAGCGGAAAACAATGAGCAGTTCTTC
d_call: TRBD2; v_call: TRBV7-9; cdr3_length: 17; j_call: TRBJ2-6; clone_size: NA; cdr3_aa: CASSRWREAGGANVLTF; cdr3_nt: TGTGCCAGCAGCAGGTGGCGGGAGGCGGGAGGGGCCAACGTCCTGACTTTC
d_call: NA; v_call: TRBV6-5; cdr3_length: 14; j_call: TRBJ1-1; clone_size: NA; cdr3_aa: CASNIQGRNTEAFF; cdr3_nt: TGTGCCAGCAATATACAGGGTAGGAACACTGAAGCTTTCTTT
d_call: TRBD1; v_call: TRBV6-6; cdr3_length: 15; j_call: TRBJ1-5; clone_size: NA; cdr3_aa: CASSQGQGSNQPQHF; cdr3_nt: TGTGCCAGCAGCCAAGGACAGGGTTCCAATCAGCCCCAGCATTTT
d_call: TRBD1; v_call: TRBV2; cdr3_length: 15; j_call: TRBJ1-1; clone_size: NA; cdr3_aa: CASSASGTVNTEAFF; cdr3_nt: TGTGCCAGCAGCGCATCCGGGACAGTGAACACTGAAGCTTTCTTT
d_call: TRBD1; v_call: TRBV6-1; cdr3_length: 14; j_call: TRBJ2-5; clone_size: NA; cdr3_aa: CASTEQGVGETQYF; cdr3_nt: TGTGCCAGCACTGAACAGGGGGTAGGAGAGACCCAGTACTTC
d_call: TRBD2; v_call: TRBV6-4; cdr3_length: 16; j_call: TRBJ2-1; clone_size: NA; cdr3_aa: CASSDEAGRGVHEQFF; cdr3_nt: TGTGCCAGCAGTGACGAAGCGGGGCGAGGTGTCCATGAGCAGTTCTTC
d_call: TRBD2; v_call: TRBV7-3; cdr3_length: 19; j_call: TRBJ2-5; clone_size: NA; cdr3_aa: CASSSTGTSGRLGQETQYF; cdr3_nt: TGTGCCAGCAGCTCCACCGGGACTAGCGGGAGGTTGGGGCAAGAGACCCAGTACTTC
d_call: NA; v_call: TRBV12-2; cdr3_length: 14; j_call: TRBJ2-5; clone_size: once; cdr3_aa: CASRLGTRQETQYF; cdr3_nt: TGTGCAAGTCGCTTAGGGACTAGGCAAGAGACCCAGTACTTC
d_call: TRBD1; v_call: TRBV19; cdr3_length: 17; j_call: TRBJ2-6; clone_size: NA; cdr3_aa: CASSMGQGSAGANVLTF; cdr3_nt: TGTGCCAGTAGTATGGGACAGGGCTCTGCTGGGGCCAACGTCCTGACTTTC
d_call: NA; v_call: TRBV6-1; cdr3_length: 14; j_call: TRBJ1-2; clone_size: NA; cdr3_aa: CASRNGQNSYGYTF; cdr3_nt: TGTGCCAGCAGAAACGGACAGAATTCGTATGGCTACACCTTC
d_call: NA; v_call: TRBV19; cdr3_length: 15; j_call: TRBJ1-4; clone_size: NA; cdr3_aa: CASNRGERANEKLFF; cdr3_nt: TGTGCCAGTAATAGGGGCGAGAGGGCTAATGAAAAACTGTTTTTT
d_call: NA; v_call: TRBV5-1; cdr3_length: 15; j_call: TRBJ2-7; clone_size: NA; cdr3_aa: CASSAKAGLGYEQYF; cdr3_nt: TGCGCCAGCAGTGCGAAGGCGGGGCTCGGGTACGAGCAGTACTTC
d_call: NA; v_call: TRBV5-1; cdr3_length: 15; j_call: TRBJ1-1; clone_size: NA; cdr3_aa: CASSLEAGMNTEAFF; cdr3_nt: TGCGCCAGCAGCTTGGAGGCAGGAATGAACACTGAAGCTTTCTTT
d_call: NA; v_call: TRBV2; cdr3_length: 17; j_call: TRBJ1-5; clone_size: NA; cdr3_aa: CASTAGEGGYSNQPQHF; cdr3_nt: TGTGCCAGCACGGCCGGGGAGGGGGGATATAGCAATCAGCCCCAGCATTTT
d_call: NA; v_call: TRBV7-2; cdr3_length: 13; j_call: TRBJ2-7; clone_size: NA; cdr3_aa: CASSLAGIYEQYF; cdr3_nt: TGTGCCAGCAGCTTAGCCGGCATCTACGAGCAGTACTTC
d_call: TRBD2; v_call: TRBV7-9; cdr3_length: 15; j_call: TRBJ2-7; clone_size: NA; cdr3_aa: CASSFISGESYEQYF; cdr3_nt: TGTGCCAGCAGCTTTATTAGCGGGGAATCCTACGAGCAGTACTTC
d_call: NA; v_call: TRBV5-1; cdr3_length: 12; j_call: TRBJ2-3; clone_size: once; cdr3_aa: CASGTGSDTQYF; cdr3_nt: TGCGCCAGCGGAACAGGGTCAGATACGCAGTATTTT
d_call: NA; v_call: TRBV6-1; cdr3_length: 13; j_call: TRBJ2-7; clone_size: NA; cdr3_aa: CASSEASPHEQYF; cdr3_nt: TGTGCCAGCAGTGAAGCTAGTCCCCACGAGCAGTACTTC
d_call: NA; v_call: TRBV15; cdr3_length: 13; j_call: TRBJ1-1; clone_size: NA; cdr3_aa: CATSKSRETEAFF; cdr3_nt: TGTGCCACCAGCAAGTCTCGGGAGACTGAAGCTTTCTTT
d_call: TRBD1; v_call: TRBV6-1; cdr3_length: 18; j_call: TRBJ1-2; clone_size: once; cdr3_aa: CASSEALTGGPTNYGYTF; cdr3_nt: TGTGCCAGCAGTGAAGCGTTGACAGGGGGCCCTACTAACTATGGCTACACCTTC
d_call: NA; v_call: TRBV18; cdr3_length: 14; j_call: TRBJ1-1; clone_size: NA; cdr3_aa: CASSPTQGDTEAFF; cdr3_nt: TGTGCCAGCTCACCTACACAGGGCGACACTGAAGCTTTCTTT
d_call: TRBD1; v_call: TRBV6-5; cdr3_length: 14; j_call: TRBJ1-1; clone_size: NA; cdr3_aa: CASRDRGGGTEAFF; cdr3_nt: TGTGCCAGCAGGGACAGGGGTGGTGGCACTGAAGCTTTCTTT
d_call: NA; v_call: TRBV7-6; cdr3_length: 13; j_call: TRBJ1-2; clone_size: NA; cdr3_aa: CASSYRAVYGYTF; cdr3_nt: TGTGCCAGCAGCTACCGGGCCGTCTATGGCTACACCTTC
d_call: NA; v_call: TRBV9; cdr3_length: 13; j_call: TRBJ1-2; clone_size: NA; cdr3_aa: CASSVGTDYGYTF; cdr3_nt: TGTGCCAGCAGCGTAGGTACAGACTATGGCTACACCTTC
d_call: NA; v_call: TRBV27; cdr3_length: 13; j_call: TRBJ1-4; clone_size: NA; cdr3_aa: CASSFREAEKLFF; cdr3_nt: TGTGCCAGCAGTTTCAGGGAAGCTGAAAAACTGTTTTTT
d_call: NA; v_call: TRBV15; cdr3_length: 15; j_call: TRBJ1-1; clone_size: NA; cdr3_aa: CATSRGSARYTEAFF; cdr3_nt: TGTGCCACCAGCAGAGGTTCCGCCAGGTACACTGAAGCTTTCTTT
d_call: TRBD1; v_call: TRBV6-4; cdr3_length: 13; j_call: TRBJ1-5; clone_size: NA; cdr3_aa: CASSFDREQPQHF; cdr3_nt: TGTGCCAGCAGTTTTGACAGGGAACAGCCCCAGCATTTT
d_call: NA; v_call: TRBV6-5; cdr3_length: 12; j_call: TRBJ2-1; clone_size: NA; cdr3_aa: CASSYSQGKQFF; cdr3_nt: TGTGCCAGCAGTTACTCCCAGGGGAAGCAGTTCTTC
d_call: TRBD1; v_call: TRBV5-1; cdr3_length: 14; j_call: TRBJ2-5; clone_size: few; cdr3_aa: CASFPPGQQETQYF; cdr3_nt: TGCGCCAGCTTTCCACCGGGACAGCAAGAGACCCAGTACTTC
d_call: TRBD2; v_call: TRBV5-1; cdr3_length: 15; j_call: TRBJ2-1; clone_size: NA; cdr3_aa: CASSLASGRGGEQFF; cdr3_nt: TGCGCCAGCAGCTTGGCGAGCGGGAGAGGGGGTGAGCAGTTCTTC
d_call: TRBD2; v_call: TRBV19; cdr3_length: 15; j_call: TRBJ2-1; clone_size: NA; cdr3_aa: CASSMASGGAYEQFF; cdr3_nt: TGTGCCAGTAGTATGGCGAGCGGGGGGGCGTATGAGCAGTTCTTC
d_call: TRBD2; v_call: TRBV2; cdr3_length: 14; j_call: TRBJ2-1; clone_size: NA; cdr3_aa: CASRAGTRFDEQFF; cdr3_nt: TGTGCCAGCAGGGCCGGGACTAGATTCGATGAGCAGTTCTTC
d_call: NA; v_call: TRBV5-1; cdr3_length: 13; j_call: TRBJ1-4; clone_size: NA; cdr3_aa: CASSSGQNEKLFF; cdr3_nt: TGCGCCAGCAGCTCAGGACAGAATGAAAAACTGTTTTTT
d_call: TRBD2; v_call: TRBV7-2; cdr3_length: 15; j_call: TRBJ2-2; clone_size: NA; cdr3_aa: CASSRGGANTGELFF; cdr3_nt: TGTGCCAGCTCCCGCGGGGGGGCGAACACCGGGGAGCTGTTTTTT
d_call: NA; v_call: TRBV6-1; cdr3_length: 13; j_call: TRBJ1-2; clone_size: NA; cdr3_aa: CASSDGFYYGYTF; cdr3_nt: TGTGCCAGCAGTGATGGGTTTTACTATGGCTACACCTTC
d_call: NA; v_call: TRBV19; cdr3_length: 16; j_call: TRBJ2-2; clone_size: NA; cdr3_aa: CASRIRDSREAGELFF; cdr3_nt: TGTGCCAGTAGGATCCGGGACTCCCGAGAAGCCGGGGAGCTGTTTTTT
d_call: NA; v_call: TRBV2; cdr3_length: 11; j_call: TRBJ2-1; clone_size: NA; cdr3_aa: CASSEGGEQFF; cdr3_nt: TGTGCCAGCAGTGAAGGGGGTGAGCAGTTCTTC
d_call: NA; v_call: TRBV5-6; cdr3_length: 16; j_call: TRBJ2-5; clone_size: NA; cdr3_aa: CASSRLGEGGQETQYF; cdr3_nt: TGTGCCAGCAGCCGCCTCGGAGAAGGGGGCCAAGAGACCCAGTACTTC
d_call: NA; v_call: TRBV2; cdr3_length: 14; j_call: TRBJ1-2; clone_size: NA; cdr3_aa: CASSRDTSNYGYTF; cdr3_nt: TGTGCCAGCAGCCGTGACACGTCTAACTATGGCTACACCTTC
d_call: TRBD1; v_call: TRBV11-3; cdr3_length: 16; j_call: TRBJ2-7; clone_size: NA; cdr3_aa: CASSLGSGTGDYEQYF; cdr3_nt: TGTGCCAGCAGCTTAGGCTCCGGGACAGGGGACTACGAGCAGTACTTC
d_call: TRBD1; v_call: TRBV5-1; cdr3_length: 15; j_call: TRBJ2-3; clone_size: NA; cdr3_aa: CASSLGQGWSDTQYF; cdr3_nt: TGCGCCAGCAGCTTGGGACAGGGGTGGTCAGATACGCAGTATTTT
d_call: TRBD2; v_call: TRBV5-1; cdr3_length: 15; j_call: TRBJ2-5; clone_size: once; cdr3_aa: CASSSSGGAGETQYF; cdr3_nt: TGCGCCAGCAGCTCGAGCGGGGGGGCCGGGGAGACCCAGTACTTC
d_call: TRBD1; v_call: TRBV4-1; cdr3_length: 15; j_call: TRBJ1-4; clone_size: once; cdr3_aa: CASSTDRGVNEKLFF; cdr3_nt: TGCGCCAGCAGCACGGACAGGGGAGTCAATGAAAAACTGTTTTTT